This T cell receptor beta chain originates from a study of T cell changes during pregnancy in multiple sclerosis (dated by TCRdb to the late 2010s). In the study overall: Changes in the T cell repertoire over the course of pregnancy were examined in this study in women with multiple sclerosis.

On this clone itself: Its target antigen remains unknown. One end of the junction does not line up with germline, which may come from a read error.

Libraries came from the immunoSEQ multiplex PCR assay. TCRdb holds this immuneACCESS table with in-frame rearrangements only. Some clones are missing; in checked studies, unresolved V genes explain under half, and the rest has no known cause. The sample table shows some 75,000 clones, and roughly 95% are seen once. The ten most abundant clones make up about 1.2% of the sample. CDR1 SGHNT and CDR2 YYREEE were looked up in the germline V gene (reference sequence). The CDR3 covers 17 residues, taking in both the cysteine and the phenylalanine. Left in the record is the CDR3 DNA by itself, 51 bases read in frame from the first base.

The chain links TRBV5-4 with TRBJ2-1; TRBD2 aligns with 7 central bases. Sequenced material: peripheral blood, taken in the second trimester of pregnancy. The sequence derives from a female donor with multiple sclerosis, enrolled in a pregnancy study. The CDR3 amino acid sequence is: CASSLELATNSYNEQFF. The DNA is TGTGCCAGCAGTTTGGAACTAGCGACAAACTCCTACAATGAGCAGTTCTTC. The CDR3, completed at both ends by the reference TRBV5-4 and TRBJ2-1 genes, gives the full variable domain ETGVTQSPTHLIKTRGQQVTLRCSSQSGHNTVSWYQQALGQGPQFIFQYYREEENGRGNFPPRFSGLQFPNYSSELNVNALELDDSALYLCASSLELATNSYNEQFFGPGTRLTVL.